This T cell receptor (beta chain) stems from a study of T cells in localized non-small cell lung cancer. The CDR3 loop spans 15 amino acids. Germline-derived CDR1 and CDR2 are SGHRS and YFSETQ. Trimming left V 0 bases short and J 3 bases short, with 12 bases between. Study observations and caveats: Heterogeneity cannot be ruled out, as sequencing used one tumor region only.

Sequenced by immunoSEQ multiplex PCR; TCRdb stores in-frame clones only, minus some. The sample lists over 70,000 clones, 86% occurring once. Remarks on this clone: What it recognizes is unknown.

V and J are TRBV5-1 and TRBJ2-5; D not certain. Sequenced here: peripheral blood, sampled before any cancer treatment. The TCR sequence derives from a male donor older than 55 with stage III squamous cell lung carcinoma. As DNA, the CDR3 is TGCGCCAGCAGCTTGGTAACAAATGGAGAAGAGACCCAGTACTTC. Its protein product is CASSLVTNGEETQYF.